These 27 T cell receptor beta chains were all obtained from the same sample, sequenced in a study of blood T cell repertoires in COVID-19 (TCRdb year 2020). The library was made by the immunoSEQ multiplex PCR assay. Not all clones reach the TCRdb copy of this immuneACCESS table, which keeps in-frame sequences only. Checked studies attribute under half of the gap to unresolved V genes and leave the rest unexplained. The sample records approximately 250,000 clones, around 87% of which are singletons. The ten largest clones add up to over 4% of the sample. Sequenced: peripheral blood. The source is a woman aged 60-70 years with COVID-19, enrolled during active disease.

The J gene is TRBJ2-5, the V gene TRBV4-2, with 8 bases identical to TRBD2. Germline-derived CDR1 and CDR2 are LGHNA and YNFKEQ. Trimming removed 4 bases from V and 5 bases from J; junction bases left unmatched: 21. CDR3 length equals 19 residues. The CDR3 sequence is CASSPLPGGTGGPGETQYF. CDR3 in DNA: TGTGCCAGCAGCCCCCTGCCGGGGGGCACGGGAGGGCCCGGGGAGACCCAGTACTTC.

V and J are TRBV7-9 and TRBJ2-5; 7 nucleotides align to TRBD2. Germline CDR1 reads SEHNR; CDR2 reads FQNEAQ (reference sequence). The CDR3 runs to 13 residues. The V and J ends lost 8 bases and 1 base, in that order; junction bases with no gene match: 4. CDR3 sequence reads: CASGREVQETQYF. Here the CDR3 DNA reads TGTGCCAGCGGCCGGGAGGTCCAAGAGACCCAGTACTTC.

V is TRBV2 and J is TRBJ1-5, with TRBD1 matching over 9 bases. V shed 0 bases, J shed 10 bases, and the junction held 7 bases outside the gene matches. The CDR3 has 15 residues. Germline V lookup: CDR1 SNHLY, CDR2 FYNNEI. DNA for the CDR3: TGTGCCAGCAGTGAAGCGCGTCCGGGACAGGGACCCCAGCATTTT. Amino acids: CASSEARPGQGPQHF.

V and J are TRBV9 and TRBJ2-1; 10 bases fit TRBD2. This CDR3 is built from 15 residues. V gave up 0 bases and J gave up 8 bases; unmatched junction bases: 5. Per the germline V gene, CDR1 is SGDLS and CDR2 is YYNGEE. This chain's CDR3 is CASSVGSGRAHEQFF. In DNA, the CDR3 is TGTGCCAGCAGCGTAGGGAGCGGGAGGGCCCATGAGCAGTTCTTC.

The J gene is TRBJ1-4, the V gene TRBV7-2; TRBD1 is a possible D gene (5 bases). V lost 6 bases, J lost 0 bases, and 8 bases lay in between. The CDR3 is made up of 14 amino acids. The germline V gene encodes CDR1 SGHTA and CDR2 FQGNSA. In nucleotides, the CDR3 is TGTGCCAGCAGTCACAGGTCAACTAATGAAAAACTGTTTTTT. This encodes CASSHRSTNEKLFF. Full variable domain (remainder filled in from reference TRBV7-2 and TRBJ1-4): GAGVSQSPSNKVTEKGKDVELRCDPISGHTALYWYRQSLGQGLEFLIYFQGNSAPDKSGLPSDRFSAERTGGSVSTLTIQRTQQEDSAVYLCASSHRSTNEKLFFGSGTQLSVL.

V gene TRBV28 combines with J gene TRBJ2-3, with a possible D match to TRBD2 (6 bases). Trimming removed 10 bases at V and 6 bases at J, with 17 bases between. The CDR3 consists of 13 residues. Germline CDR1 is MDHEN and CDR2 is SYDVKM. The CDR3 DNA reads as TGTGCCACCGCAAGTCCCCTAGCGGATACGCAGTATTTT. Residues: CATASPLADTQYF.

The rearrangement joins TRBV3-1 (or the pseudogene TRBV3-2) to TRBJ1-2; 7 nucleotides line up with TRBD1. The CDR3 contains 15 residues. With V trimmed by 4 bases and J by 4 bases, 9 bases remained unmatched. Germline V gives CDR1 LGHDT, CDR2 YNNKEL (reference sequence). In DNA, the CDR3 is TGTGCCAGCAGCCGCGGACAGGTCGACTCCTATGGCTACACCTTC. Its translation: CASSRGQVDSYGYTF.

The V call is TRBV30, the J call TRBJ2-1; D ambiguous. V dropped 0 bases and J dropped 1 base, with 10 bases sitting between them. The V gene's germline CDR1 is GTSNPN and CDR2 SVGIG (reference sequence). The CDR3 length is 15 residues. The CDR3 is CAWSVSFQSYNEQFF. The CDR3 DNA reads TGTGCCTGGAGTGTCTCGTTTCAGTCCTACAATGAGCAGTTCTTC.

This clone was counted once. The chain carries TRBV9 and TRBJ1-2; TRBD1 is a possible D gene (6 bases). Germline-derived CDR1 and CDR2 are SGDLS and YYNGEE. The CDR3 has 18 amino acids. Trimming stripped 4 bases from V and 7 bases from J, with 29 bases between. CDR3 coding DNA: TGTGCCAGCAGCCAAAAATCCCCTAGTGCGTGGGGGCCGGGTGGCTACACCTTC. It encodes CASSQKSPSAWGPGGYTF.

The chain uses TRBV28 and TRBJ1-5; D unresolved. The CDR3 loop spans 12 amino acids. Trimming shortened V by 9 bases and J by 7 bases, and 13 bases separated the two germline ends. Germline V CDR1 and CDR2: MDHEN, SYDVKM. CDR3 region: CASKPGSQPQHF. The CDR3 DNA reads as TGTGCCAGTAAGCCGGGGTCCCAGCCCCAGCATTTT.

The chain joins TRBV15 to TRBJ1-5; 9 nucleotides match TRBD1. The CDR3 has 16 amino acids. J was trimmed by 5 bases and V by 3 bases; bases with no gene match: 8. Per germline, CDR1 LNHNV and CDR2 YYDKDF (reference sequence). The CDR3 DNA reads TGTGCCACCAGCAGGGGAGGGGGACAGGGATATCAGCCCCAGCATTTT. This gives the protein CATSRGGGQGYQPQHF.

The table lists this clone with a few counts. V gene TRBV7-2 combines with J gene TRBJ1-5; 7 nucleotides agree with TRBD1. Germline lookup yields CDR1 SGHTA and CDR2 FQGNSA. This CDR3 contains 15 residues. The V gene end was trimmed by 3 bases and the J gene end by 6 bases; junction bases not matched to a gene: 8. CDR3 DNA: TGTGCCAGCAGCTTCAACGACAGGGTGGGTCAGCCCCAGCATTTT. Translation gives CASSFNDRVGQPQHF. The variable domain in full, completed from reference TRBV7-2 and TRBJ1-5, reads GAGVSQSPSNKVTEKGKDVELRCDPISGHTALYWYRQSLGQGLEFLIYFQGNSAPDKSGLPSDRFSAERTGGSVSTLTIQRTQQEDSAVYLCASSFNDRVGQPQHFGDGTRLSIL.

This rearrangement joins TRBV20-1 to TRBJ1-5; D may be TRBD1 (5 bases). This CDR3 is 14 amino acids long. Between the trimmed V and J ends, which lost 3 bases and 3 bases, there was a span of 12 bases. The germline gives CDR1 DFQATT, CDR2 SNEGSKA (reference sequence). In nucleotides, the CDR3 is TGCAGTGCTAGTTTAGGGGCACCCAATCAGCCCCAGCATTTT. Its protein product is CSASLGAPNQPQHF.

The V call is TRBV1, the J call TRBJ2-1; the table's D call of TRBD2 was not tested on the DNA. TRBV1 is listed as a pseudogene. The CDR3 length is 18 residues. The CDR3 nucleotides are TGCACCAGCAGCCAAGAGCCAGCGGGAGACAATGAGGACAATGAGCAGTTCTTC. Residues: CTSSQEPAGDNEDNEQFF.

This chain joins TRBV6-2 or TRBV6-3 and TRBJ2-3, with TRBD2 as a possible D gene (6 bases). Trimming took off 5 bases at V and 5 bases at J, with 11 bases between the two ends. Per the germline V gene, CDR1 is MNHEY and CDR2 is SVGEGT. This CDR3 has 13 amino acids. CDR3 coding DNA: TGTGCCAGCAGTACACTAGCCTTAGATACGCAGTATTTT. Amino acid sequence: CASSTLALDTQYF.

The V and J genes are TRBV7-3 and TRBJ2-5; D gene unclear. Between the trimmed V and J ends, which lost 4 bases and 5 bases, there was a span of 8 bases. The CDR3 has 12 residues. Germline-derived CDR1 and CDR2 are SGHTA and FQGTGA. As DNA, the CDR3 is TGTGCCAGCAGCTCCAACTCGGAGACCCAGTACTTC. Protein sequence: CASSSNSETQYF.

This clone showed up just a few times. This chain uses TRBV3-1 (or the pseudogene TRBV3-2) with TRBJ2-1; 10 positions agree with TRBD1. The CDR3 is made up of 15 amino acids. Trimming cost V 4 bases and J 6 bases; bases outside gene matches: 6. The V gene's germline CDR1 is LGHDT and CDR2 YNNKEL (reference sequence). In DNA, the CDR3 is TGTGCCAGCAGCCCCCGGACAGGGGGTTCCAATGAGCAGTTCTTC. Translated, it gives CASSPRTGGSNEQFF.

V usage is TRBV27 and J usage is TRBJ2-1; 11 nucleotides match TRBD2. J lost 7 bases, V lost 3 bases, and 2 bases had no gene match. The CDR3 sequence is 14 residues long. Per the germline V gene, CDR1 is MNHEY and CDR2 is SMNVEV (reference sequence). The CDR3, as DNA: TGTGCCAGCAGTTTTAGCGGGGGGGGGAATGAGCAGTTCTTC. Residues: CASSFSGGGNEQFF.

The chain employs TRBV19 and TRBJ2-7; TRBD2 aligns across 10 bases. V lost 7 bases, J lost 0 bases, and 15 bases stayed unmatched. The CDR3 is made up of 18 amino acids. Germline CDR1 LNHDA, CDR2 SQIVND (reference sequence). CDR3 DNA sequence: TGTGCCAGTACGAGGGGAAAAGCGGGAGGGATACTCTCCTACGAGCAGTACTTC. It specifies CASTRGKAGGILSYEQYF.

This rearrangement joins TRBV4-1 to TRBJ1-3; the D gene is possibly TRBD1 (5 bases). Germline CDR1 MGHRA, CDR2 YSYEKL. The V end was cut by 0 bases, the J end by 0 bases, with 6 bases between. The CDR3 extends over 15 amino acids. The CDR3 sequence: CASSQDRVSGNTIYF. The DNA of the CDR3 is TGCGCCAGCAGCCAAGACAGGGTCTCTGGAAACACCATATATTTT.

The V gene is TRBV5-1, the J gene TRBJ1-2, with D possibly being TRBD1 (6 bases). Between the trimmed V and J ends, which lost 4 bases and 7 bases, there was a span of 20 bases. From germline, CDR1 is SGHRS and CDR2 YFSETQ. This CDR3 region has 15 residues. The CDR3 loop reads CASSPTRTATSGYTF. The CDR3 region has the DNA TGCGCCAGCAGCCCGACCCGGACAGCAACTAGTGGCTACACCTTC.

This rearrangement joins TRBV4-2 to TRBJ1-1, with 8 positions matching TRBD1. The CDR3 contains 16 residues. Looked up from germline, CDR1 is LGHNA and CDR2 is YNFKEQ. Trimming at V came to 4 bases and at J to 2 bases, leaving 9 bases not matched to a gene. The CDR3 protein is CASSLSRGLKNTEAFF. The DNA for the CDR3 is TGTGCCAGCAGCCTGAGCAGGGGGCTTAAAAACACTGAAGCTTTCTTT.

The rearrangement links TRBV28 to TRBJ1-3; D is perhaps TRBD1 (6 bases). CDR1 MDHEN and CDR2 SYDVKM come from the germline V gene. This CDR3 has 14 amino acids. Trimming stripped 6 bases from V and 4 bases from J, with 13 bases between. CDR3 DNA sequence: TGTGCCAGCAGGGGGGCCAAAACGGGAAACACCATATATTTT. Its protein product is CASRGAKTGNTIYF.

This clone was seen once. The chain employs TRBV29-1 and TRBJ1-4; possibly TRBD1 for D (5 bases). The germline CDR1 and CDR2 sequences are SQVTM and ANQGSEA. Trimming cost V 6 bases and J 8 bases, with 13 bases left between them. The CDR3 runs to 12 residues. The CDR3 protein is CSVVQGIEKLFF. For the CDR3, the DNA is TGCAGCGTCGTCCAGGGTATAGAAAAACTGTTTTTT. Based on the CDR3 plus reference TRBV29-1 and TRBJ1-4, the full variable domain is SAVISQKPSRDICQRGTSLTIQCQVDSQVTMMFWYRQQPGQSLTLIATANQGSEATYESGFVIDKFPISRPNLTFSTLTVSNMSPEDSSIYLCSVVQGIEKLFFGSGTQLSVL.

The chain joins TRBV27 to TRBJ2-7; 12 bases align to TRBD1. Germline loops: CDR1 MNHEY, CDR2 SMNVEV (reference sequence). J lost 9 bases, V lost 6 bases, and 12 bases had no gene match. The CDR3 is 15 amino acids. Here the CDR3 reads CASRLLRDRGHVQYF. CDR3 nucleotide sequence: TGTGCCAGCAGACTCCTCCGGGACAGGGGGCATGTGCAGTACTTC.

Written as DNA, the CDR3 is TGTGCCAGCAGCTTAGTTAGTCAAGAGACCCAGTACTTC. It translates to CASSLVSQETQYF. The gene calls are TRBV11-3 and TRBJ2-5; D is unresolved. This CDR3 contains 13 residues. Looked up from germline, CDR1 is SGHNT and CDR2 is YENEEA. Trimming removed 1 base at V and 2 bases at J, with 5 bases between.

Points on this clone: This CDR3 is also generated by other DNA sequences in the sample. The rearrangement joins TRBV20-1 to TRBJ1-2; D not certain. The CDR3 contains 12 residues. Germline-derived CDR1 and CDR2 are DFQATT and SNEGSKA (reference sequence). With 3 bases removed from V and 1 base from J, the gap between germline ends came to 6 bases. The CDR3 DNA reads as TGCAGTGCTAGTCTCCGTAACTATGGCTACACCTTC. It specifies CSASLRNYGYTF.